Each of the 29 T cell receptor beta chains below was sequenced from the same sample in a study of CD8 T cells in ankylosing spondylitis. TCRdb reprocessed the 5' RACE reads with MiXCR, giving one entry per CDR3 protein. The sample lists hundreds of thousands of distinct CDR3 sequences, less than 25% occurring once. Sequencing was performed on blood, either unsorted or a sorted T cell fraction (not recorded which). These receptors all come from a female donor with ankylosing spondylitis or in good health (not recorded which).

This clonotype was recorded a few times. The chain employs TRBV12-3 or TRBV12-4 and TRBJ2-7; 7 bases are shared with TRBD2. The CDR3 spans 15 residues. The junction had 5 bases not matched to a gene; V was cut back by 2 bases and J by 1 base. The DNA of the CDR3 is TGTGCCAGCAGTTTAAGTGCGGGAGTTTCCTACGAGCAGTACTTC. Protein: CASSLSAGVSYEQYF.

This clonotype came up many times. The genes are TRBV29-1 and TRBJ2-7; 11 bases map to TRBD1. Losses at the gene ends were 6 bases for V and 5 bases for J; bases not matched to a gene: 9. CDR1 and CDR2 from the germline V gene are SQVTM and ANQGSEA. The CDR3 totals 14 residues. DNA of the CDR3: TGCAGCGTCATTCGAGGGGACAGGGGGAACGAGCAGTACTTC. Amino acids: CSVIRGDRGNEQYF.

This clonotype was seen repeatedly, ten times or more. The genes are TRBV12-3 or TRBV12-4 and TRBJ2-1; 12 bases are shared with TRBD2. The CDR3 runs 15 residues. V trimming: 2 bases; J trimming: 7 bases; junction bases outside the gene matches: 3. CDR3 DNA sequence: TGTGCCAGCAGTTTACTAGCGGGAGGGGAAAATGAGCAGTTCTTC. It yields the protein CASSLLAGGENEQFF.

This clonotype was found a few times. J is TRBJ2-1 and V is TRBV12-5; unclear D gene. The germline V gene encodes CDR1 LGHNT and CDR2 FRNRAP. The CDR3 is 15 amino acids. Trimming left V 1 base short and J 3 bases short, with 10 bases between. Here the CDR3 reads CASGLGLVGYNEQFF. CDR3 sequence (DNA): TGTGCTAGTGGTTTGGGTTTAGTAGGCTACAATGAGCAGTTCTTC.

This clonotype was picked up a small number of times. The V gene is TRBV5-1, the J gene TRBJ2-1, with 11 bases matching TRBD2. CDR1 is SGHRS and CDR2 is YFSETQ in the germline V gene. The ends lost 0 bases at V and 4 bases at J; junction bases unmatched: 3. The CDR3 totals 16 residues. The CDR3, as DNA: TGCGCCAGCAGCTTGGAGGGACTAGCGGTTTACAATGAGCAGTTCTTC. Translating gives CASSLEGLAVYNEQFF.

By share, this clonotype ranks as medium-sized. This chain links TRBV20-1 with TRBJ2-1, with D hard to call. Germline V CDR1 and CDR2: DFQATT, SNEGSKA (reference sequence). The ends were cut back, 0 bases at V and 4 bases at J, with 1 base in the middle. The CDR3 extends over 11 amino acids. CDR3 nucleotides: TGCAGTGCTAGAGAGTACAATGAGCAGTTCTTC. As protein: CSAREYNEQFF.

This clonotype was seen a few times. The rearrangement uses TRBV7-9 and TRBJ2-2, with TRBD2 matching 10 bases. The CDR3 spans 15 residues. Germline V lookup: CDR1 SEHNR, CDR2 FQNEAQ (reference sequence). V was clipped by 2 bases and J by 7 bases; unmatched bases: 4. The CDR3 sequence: CASSLLAGASGELFF. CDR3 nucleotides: TGTGCCAGCAGCTTACTAGCGGGAGCTAGCGGGGAGCTGTTTTTT.

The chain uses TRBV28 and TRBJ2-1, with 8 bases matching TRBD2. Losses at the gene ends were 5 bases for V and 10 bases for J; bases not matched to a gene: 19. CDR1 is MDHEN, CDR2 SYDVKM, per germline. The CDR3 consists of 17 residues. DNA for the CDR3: TGTGCCAGCAGTCCGCCAACCCCAGGACTAGCCACTAGAGAGCAGTTCTTC. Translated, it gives CASSPPTPGLATREQFF. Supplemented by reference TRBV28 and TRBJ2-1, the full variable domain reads DVKVTQSSRYLVKRTGEKVFLECVQDMDHENMFWYRQDPGLGLRLIYFSYDVKMKEKGDIPEGYSVSREKKERFSLILESASTNQTSMYLCASSPPTPGLATREQFFGPGTRLTVL.

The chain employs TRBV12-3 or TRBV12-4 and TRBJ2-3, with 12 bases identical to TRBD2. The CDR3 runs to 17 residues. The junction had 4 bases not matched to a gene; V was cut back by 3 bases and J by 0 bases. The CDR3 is CASSFRTSGTSTDTQYF. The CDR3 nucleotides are TGTGCCAGCAGTTTCAGGACTAGCGGGACTAGCACAGATACGCAGTATTTT.

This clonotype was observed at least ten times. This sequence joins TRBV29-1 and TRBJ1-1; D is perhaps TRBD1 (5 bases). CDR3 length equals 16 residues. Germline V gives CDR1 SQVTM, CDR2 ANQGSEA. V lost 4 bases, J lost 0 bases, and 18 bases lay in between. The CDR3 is CSVVKTRGTMNTEAFF. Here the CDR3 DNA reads TGCAGCGTTGTTAAGACTAGAGGGACCATGAACACTGAAGCTTTCTTT.

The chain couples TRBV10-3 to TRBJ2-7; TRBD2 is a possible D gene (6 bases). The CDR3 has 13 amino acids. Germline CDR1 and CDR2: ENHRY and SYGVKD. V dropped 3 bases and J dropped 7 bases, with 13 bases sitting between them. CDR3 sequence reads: CAISDGRSGEQYF. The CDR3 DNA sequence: TGTGCCATCAGTGATGGGAGGTCTGGGGAGCAGTACTTC.

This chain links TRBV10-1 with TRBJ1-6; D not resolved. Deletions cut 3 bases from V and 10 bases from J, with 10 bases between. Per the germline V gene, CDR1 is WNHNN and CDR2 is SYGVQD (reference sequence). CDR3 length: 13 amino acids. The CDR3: CASSESLISPLHF. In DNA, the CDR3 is TGCGCCAGCAGTGAAAGTTTAATCTCACCCCTCCACTTT.

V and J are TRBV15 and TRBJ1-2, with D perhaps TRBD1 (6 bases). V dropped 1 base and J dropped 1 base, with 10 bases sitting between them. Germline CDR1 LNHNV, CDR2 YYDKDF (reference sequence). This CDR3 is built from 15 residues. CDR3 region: CATSRAPDSNYGYTF. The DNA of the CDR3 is TGTGCCACCAGCAGAGCCCCGGACAGTAACTATGGCTACACCTTC.

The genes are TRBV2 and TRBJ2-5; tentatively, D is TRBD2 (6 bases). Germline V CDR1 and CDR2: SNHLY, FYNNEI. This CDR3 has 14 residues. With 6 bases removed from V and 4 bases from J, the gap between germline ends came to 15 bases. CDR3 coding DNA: TGTGCCAGCAGCACGGGAGTTAGGGGAGAGACCCAGTACTTC. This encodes CASSTGVRGETQYF.

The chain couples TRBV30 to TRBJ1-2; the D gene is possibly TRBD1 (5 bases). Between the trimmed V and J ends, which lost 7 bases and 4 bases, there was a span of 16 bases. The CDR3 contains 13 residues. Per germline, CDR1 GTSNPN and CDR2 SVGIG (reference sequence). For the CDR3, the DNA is TGTGCCTACCACAGGAGTCAGATCTATGGCTACACCTTC. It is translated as CAYHRSQIYGYTF.

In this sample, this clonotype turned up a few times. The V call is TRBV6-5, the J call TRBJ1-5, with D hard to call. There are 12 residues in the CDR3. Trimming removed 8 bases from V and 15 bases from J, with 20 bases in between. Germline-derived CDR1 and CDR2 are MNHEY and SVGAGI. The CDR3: CASGNPGNLWHF. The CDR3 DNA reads TGTGCCAGCGGCAACCCCGGGAACCTTTGGCATTTT.

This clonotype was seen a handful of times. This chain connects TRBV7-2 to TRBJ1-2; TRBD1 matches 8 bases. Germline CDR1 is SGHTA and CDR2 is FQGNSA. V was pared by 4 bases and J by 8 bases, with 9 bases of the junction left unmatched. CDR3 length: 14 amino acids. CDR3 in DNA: TGTGCCAGCAGCTGGGGGAAAAGGACAGGGGGCTACACCTTC. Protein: CASSWGKRTGGYTF.

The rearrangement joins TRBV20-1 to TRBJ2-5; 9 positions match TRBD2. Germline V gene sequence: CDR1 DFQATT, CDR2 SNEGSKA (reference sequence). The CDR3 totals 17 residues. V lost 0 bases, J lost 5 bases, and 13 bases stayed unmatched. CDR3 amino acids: CSAREGGAGGVWETQYF. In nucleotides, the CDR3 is TGCAGTGCTAGAGAGGGGGGAGCGGGAGGAGTGTGGGAGACCCAGTACTTC.

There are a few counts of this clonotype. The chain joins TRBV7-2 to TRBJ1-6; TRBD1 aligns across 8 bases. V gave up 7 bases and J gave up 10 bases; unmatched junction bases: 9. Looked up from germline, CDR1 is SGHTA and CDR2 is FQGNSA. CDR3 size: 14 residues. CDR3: CASNLQGAGSPLHF. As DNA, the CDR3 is TGTGCCAGCAACCTCCAGGGGGCTGGATCACCCCTCCACTTT.

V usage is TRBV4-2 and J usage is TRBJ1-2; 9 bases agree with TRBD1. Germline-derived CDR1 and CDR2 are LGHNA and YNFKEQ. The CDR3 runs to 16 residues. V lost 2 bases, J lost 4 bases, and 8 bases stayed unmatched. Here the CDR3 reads CASSQTWDRDGYGYTF. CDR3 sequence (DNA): TGTGCCAGCAGCCAAACTTGGGACAGGGATGGCTATGGCTACACCTTC.

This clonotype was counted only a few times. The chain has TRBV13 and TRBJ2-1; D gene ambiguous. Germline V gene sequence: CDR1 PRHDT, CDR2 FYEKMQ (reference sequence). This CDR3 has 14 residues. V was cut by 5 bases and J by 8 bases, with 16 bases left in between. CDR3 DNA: TGTGCCAGCAGCCTCCGTTGGGGTTTCGATGAGCAGTTCTTC. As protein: CASSLRWGFDEQFF.

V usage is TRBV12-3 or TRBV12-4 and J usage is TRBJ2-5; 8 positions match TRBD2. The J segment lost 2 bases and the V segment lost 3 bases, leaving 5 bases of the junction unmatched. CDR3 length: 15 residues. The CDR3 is CASSLALAAQETQYF. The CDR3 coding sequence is TGTGCCAGCAGTTTGGCACTAGCGGCACAAGAGACCCAGTACTTC.

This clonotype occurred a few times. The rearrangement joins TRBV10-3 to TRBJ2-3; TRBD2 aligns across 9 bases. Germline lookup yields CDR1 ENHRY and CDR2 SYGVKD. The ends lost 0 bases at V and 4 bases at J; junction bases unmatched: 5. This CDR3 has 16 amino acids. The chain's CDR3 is CAISESSGSYSDTQYF. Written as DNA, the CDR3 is TGTGCCATCAGTGAGTCTAGCGGGAGTTATTCAGATACGCAGTATTTT.

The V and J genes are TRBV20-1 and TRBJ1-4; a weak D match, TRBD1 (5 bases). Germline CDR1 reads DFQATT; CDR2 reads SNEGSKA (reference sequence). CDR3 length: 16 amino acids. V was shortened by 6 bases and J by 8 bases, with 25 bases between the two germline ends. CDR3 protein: CSANAGTPRISEKLFF. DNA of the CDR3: TGCAGTGCGAACGCCGGGACTCCCCGTATTTCCGAAAAACTGTTTTTT.

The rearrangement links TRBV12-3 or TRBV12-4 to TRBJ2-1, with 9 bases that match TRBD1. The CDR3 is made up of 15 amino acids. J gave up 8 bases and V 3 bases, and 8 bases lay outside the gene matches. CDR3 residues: CASSLGTGYIDEQFF. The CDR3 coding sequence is TGTGCCAGCAGTTTGGGGACAGGGTATATCGATGAGCAGTTCTTC.

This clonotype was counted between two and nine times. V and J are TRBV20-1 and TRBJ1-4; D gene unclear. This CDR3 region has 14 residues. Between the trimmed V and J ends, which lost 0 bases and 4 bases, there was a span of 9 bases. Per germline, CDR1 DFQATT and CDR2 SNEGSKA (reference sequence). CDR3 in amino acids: CSARDRMFNEKLFF. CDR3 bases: TGCAGTGCTAGAGACCGGATGTTTAATGAAAAACTGTTTTTT.

The CDR3 DNA follows: TGTGCCAGCAGGGCCAGGGGACCCATCTACGAGCAGTACTTC. Protein: CASRARGPIYEQYF. J is TRBJ2-7 and V is TRBV7-8; D may be TRBD1 (6 bases). V lost 6 bases and J lost 3, with 15 bases in between. In germline, CDR1 is SGHVS, CDR2 FQNEAQ. The length of the CDR3 is 14 residues. Full variable domain (outside the CDR3, taken from reference TRBV7-8 and TRBJ2-7): GAGVSQSPRYKVAKRGQDVALRCDPISGHVSLFWYQQALGQGPEFLTYFQNEAQLDKSGLPSDRFFAERPEGSVSTLKIQRTQQEDSAVYLCASRARGPIYEQYFGPGTRLTVT.

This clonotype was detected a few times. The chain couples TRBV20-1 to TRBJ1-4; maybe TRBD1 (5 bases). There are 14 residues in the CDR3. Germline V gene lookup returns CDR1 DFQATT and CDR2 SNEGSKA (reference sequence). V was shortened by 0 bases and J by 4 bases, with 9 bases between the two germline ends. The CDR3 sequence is CSARETADNEKLFF. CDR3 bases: TGCAGTGCTAGAGAGACAGCCGATAATGAAAAACTGTTTTTT.

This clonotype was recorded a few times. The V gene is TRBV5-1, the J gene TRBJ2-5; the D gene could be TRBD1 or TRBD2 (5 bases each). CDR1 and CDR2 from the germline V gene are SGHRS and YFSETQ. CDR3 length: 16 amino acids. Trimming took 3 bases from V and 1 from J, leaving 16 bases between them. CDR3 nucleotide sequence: TGCGCCAGCAGCTCTCCCCGGGGCGGGCCCCAAGAGACCCAGTACTTC. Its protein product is CASSSPRGGPQETQYF. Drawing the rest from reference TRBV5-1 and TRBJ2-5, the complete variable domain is KAGVTQTPRYLIKTRGQQVTLSCSPISGHRSVSWYQQTPGQGLQFLFEYFSETQRNKGNFPGRFSGRQFSNSRSEMNVSTLELGDSALYLCASSSPRGGPQETQYFGPGTRLLVL.